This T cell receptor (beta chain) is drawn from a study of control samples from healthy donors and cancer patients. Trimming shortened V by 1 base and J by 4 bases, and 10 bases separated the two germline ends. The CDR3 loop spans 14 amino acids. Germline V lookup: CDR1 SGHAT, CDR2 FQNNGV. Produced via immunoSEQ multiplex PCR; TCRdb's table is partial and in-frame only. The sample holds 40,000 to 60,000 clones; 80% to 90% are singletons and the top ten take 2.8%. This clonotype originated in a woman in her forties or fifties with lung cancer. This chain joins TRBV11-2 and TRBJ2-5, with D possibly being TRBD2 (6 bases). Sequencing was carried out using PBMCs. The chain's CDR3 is CASSLGLRGETQYF. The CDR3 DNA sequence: TGTGCCAGCAGCTTAGGGCTGCGGGGAGAGACCCAGTACTTC.